Listed below are T cell receptor beta chains from one sample, sequenced in a study of cytomegalovirus exposure and HLA in healthy donors. Sequencing used immunoSEQ multiplex PCR; TCRdb keeps in-frame clones, though not all of them. The data show roughly 180,000 clones, about 77% seen once. Input material: PBMCs. These TCRs come from a woman in her twenties or thirties in good health and CMV-seropositive. The CDR3 runs from the conserved cysteine through the conserved F or W. The D gene is left open where the match is weak.

V gene: TRBV19; D gene: .; CDR3 protein: CASSIDGSYGYTF
V gene: TRBV25-1; D gene: .; CDR3 protein: CASSAWQGDESSYNEQFF
V gene: TRBV6-1; D gene: TRBD2; CDR3 protein: CASSARTSGLDTQYF
V gene: TRBV10-3; D gene: .; CDR3 protein: CAISESRYEQYF
V gene: TRBV10-1; D gene: .; CDR3 protein: CASSEGARETQYF
V gene: TRBV7-9; D gene: TRBD1; CDR3 protein: CASSRATGGKDTGELFF
V gene: TRBV4-3; D gene: .; CDR3 protein: CASSPRGGQRGYGYTF
V gene: TRBV27; D gene: TRBD2; CDR3 protein: CASASGASAGDGELFF
V gene: TRBV27; D gene: TRBD2; CDR3 protein: CASSPTSDRRTDTQYF
V gene: TRBV10-2; D gene: .; CDR3 protein: CASLGGGLSASTDTQYF
V gene: TRBV7-3; D gene: .; CDR3 protein: CASSLGGTAWFF
V gene: TRBV4-3; D gene: .; CDR3 protein: CASSQDQGGGEQYF
V gene: TRBV6-6; D gene: TRBD1; CDR3 protein: CASLTTGMDEQFF
V gene: TRBV10-2; D gene: TRBD1; CDR3 protein: CASSRDSYQPQHF
V gene: TRBV28; D gene: .; CDR3 protein: CASSWGQPQHF
V gene: TRBV7-2; D gene: TRBD1; CDR3 protein: CASSLSRDSLYGYTF
V gene: TRBV11-2; D gene: .; CDR3 protein: CASSLEVHRSGEQYF
V gene: TRBV1; D gene: .; CDR3 protein: CTSSQAIAGSPRSYEQYF
V gene: TRBV27; D gene: .; CDR3 protein: CASSHQGSNQPQHF
V gene: TRBV9; D gene: TRBD2; CDR3 protein: CASSPLQRGALETQYF
V gene: TRBV7-8; D gene: TRBD1; CDR3 protein: CASSFAGTGNEKLFF
V gene: TRBV4-1; D gene: TRBD2; CDR3 protein: CASSIPGLVTDTQYF
V gene: TRBV30; D gene: TRBD1; CDR3 protein: CAWSVLFPRQGAGGGYTF
V gene: TRBV7-9; D gene: .; CDR3 protein: CASSLRGTNTEAFF
V gene: TRBV5-1; D gene: TRBD2; CDR3 protein: CASSLARLAGASRSIQYF
V gene: TRBV6-1; D gene: TRBD1; CDR3 protein: CASRTGGGYTF
V gene: TRBV29-1; D gene: TRBD1; CDR3 protein: CSVYTGDRNQPQHF
V gene: TRBV7-2; D gene: TRBD2; CDR3 protein: CASSLGERRASGGKETQYF
V gene: TRBV25-1; D gene: .; CDR3 protein: CASSDLSQRNSPLHF
V gene: TRBV5-8; D gene: .; CDR3 protein: CASTLVLRGRPFF
V gene: TRBV5-6; D gene: TRBD2; CDR3 protein: CASSFGGGRSYEQYF
V gene: TRBV10-3; D gene: .; CDR3 protein: CAISESWTNSYEQYF
V gene: TRBV6-6; D gene: TRBD1; CDR3 protein: CASSYGGQGTYEQYF
V gene: TRBV9; D gene: TRBD1; CDR3 protein: CASSAQPGQDTQYF
V gene: TRBV28; D gene: TRBD2; CDR3 protein: CASSLFRTSGGASDTQYF
V gene: TRBV19; D gene: .; CDR3 protein: CASSMAWGAGELFF
V gene: TRBV2; D gene: .; CDR3 protein: CASSGLGANTGELFF
V gene: TRBV11-3; D gene: .; CDR3 protein: CASSYTGETQYF
V gene: TRBV4-3; D gene: .; CDR3 protein: CASSARVTPPNEQFF
V gene: TRBV2; D gene: TRBD1; CDR3 protein: CASSPHRGSYEQYF
V gene: TRBV4-3; D gene: .; CDR3 protein: CASSQDRQAGANVLTF
V gene: TRBV5-1; D gene: TRBD1; CDR3 protein: CASSLAGQGMDEQYF
V gene: TRBV9; D gene: .; CDR3 protein: CASSAQGGYTF
V gene: TRBV19; D gene: .; CDR3 protein: CASSMGGSEDEKLFF
V gene: TRBV7-9; D gene: TRBD2; CDR3 protein: CASSGGRAGVYNEQFF
V gene: TRBV4-2; D gene: TRBD1; CDR3 protein: CASSQDEGGQGRSPLHF
V gene: TRBV23-1; D gene: TRBD1; CDR3 protein: CASSHGFRDRGSYEQYF
V gene: TRBV5-1; D gene: TRBD1; CDR3 protein: CASSLAGGNTEAFF
V gene: TRBV9; D gene: TRBD1; CDR3 protein: CASNRGADTQYF
V gene: TRBV27; D gene: TRBD1; CDR3 protein: CASRFRGPGSDTQYF
V gene: TRBV5-1; D gene: .; CDR3 protein: CASSLYADTQYF
V gene: TRBV7-2; D gene: .; CDR3 protein: CASSTTDTNTGELFF
V gene: TRBV5-1; D gene: .; CDR3 protein: CASRPGGPYNEQFF
V gene: TRBV4-3; D gene: TRBD2; CDR3 protein: CASSQDPSGGLSYNEQFF